The text below deals with one T cell receptor (beta chain). Its antigen is unidentified. Exclusion of a patient followed from autoimmune disease history or systemic immunosuppression. CDR1 and CDR2 (germline): SGHTA, FQGNSA. V was clipped by 5 bases and J by 3 bases; unmatched bases: 19. CDR3 length: 19 amino acids. The data belong to a study of OX40 agonist ivuxolimab in advanced cancers. Study conclusions and caveats: At doses 0.1 to 3.0 mg/kg, CD4+ and CD8+ clones expanded.

Sequencing used immunoSEQ multiplex PCR; TCRdb keeps in-frame clones, though not all of them. The data hold more than 65,000 clones, with approximately 89% observed a single time. The specimen comprised CD4+ or CD8+ T cells sorted from blood, sampled in a trial of the OX40 agonist ivuxolimab. This clonotype was obtained from an adult with an advanced solid tumor such as melanoma, head and neck, liver or kidney cancer. The chain has TRBV7-2 and TRBJ2-1, with 7 nucleotides matching TRBD2. CDR3 sequence: CASSRKTLSASGIYNEQFF. The DNA for the CDR3 is TGTGCCAGCAGCCGAAAAACACTTTCGGCCAGCGGGATCTACAATGAGCAGTTCTTC.